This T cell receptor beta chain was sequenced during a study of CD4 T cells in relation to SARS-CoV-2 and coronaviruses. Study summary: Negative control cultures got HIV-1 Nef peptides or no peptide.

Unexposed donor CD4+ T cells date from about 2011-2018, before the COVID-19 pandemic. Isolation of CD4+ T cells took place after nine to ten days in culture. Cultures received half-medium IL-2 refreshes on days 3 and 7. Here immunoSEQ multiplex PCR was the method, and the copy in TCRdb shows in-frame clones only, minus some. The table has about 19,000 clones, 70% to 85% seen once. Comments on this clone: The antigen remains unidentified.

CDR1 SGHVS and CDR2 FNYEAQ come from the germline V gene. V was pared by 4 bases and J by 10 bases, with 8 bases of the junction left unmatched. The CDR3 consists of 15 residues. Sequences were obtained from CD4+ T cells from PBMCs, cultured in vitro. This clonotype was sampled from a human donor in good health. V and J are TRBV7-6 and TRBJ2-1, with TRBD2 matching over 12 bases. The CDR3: CASSSSSGGAGEQFF. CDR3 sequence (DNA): TGTGCCAGCAGCTCCTCTAGCGGGGGGGCCGGGGAGCAGTTCTTC.